The 27 T cell receptor beta chains below all came from one sample that was sequenced in a study of tumor-infiltrating lymphocytes in primary liver carcinoma. The researchers obtained blood RNA from unsorted whole blood and also extracted germline DNA. The authors made TCR beta cDNA from approximately 500 ng total RNA with a constant-region primer. Slightly modified ARM-PCR with three nested multiplex PCR rounds yielded TCR beta libraries. For approximately 11 cycles apiece, the opening two PCR rounds ran with TRBV1-TRBV30 forward primers and a C-beta reverse primer. MiXCR, applied by TCRdb to the multiplex PCR reads, yields one record per CDR3 protein. The repertoire holds just over 300,000 distinct CDR3 sequences, with 50% to 60% as singletons. Material for sequencing was peripheral blood. The receptors derive from a woman aged 25 to 39 with primary liver carcinoma and hepatitis B virus infection.

The chain links TRBV20-1 to TRBJ2-1; D is possibly TRBD2 (6 bases). Germline V gives CDR1 DFQATT, CDR2 SNEGSKA (reference sequence). V lost 6 bases and J lost 1, with 10 bases in between. The CDR3 spans 13 residues. The CDR3 bases are TGCAGTGCCAGACTAGTTTCCTACAATGAGCAGTTCTTC. Translated: CSARLVSYNEQFF.

The chain uses TRBV5-1 and TRBJ1-2, with D unresolved. Germline CDR1 and CDR2: SGHRS and YFSETQ. The CDR3 is 13 residues long. V lost 3 bases to trimming and J lost 3 bases, with 9 bases between them. This CDR3 reads CASSYSTDYGYTF. In nucleotides, the CDR3 is TGCGCCAGCAGCTATAGCACAGACTATGGCTACACCTTC.

This clonotype was observed a single time. A much larger clone is a single base away; this may be a read error. V and J are TRBV12-3 or TRBV12-4 and TRBJ1-2; D is possibly TRBD1 (5 bases). The CDR3 has 12 residues. The CDR3 protein is CANSLRGSGYTF. The CDR3 DNA reads as TGTGCCAACAGTTTAAGGGGTAGCGGCTACACCTTC.

About this clonotype itself: A much more abundant neighbour one base away suggests this may be a read error. The conserved final phenylalanine or tryptophan is absent from the CDR3, which likely points to a read error. This chain links TRBV29-1 with TRBJ2-7; a possible D gene is TRBD2 (6 bases). CDR3 size: 14 residues. CDR1 is SQVTM and CDR2 is ANQGSEA in the germline V gene. Trimming stripped 4 bases from V and 2 bases from J, with 15 bases between. In DNA form, the CDR3 reads TGCAGCGTTGTTCAAGCGGGTCTTACCTACGAGCAGTACTCC. Protein: CSVVQAGLTYEQYS.

Points on this clonotype: A junction boundary mismatches the germline segment, possibly from a read error. This chain uses TRBV6-2 or TRBV6-3 with TRBJ2-3, with 8 bases matching TRBD2. Germline V gene data show CDR1 as MNHEY and CDR2 as SVGEGT. The CDR3 loop spans 15 amino acids. The CDR3 loop reads CASNYILAGTDTRYF. CDR3 coding DNA: TGTGCCAGCAATTACATCCTAGCGGGTACAGATACGCGGTATTTT.

In its sample, this clonotype was seen a few times. The rearrangement uses TRBV7-9 and TRBJ2-5; 9 bases are a match to TRBD1. Germline CDR1 reads SEHNR; CDR2 reads FQNEAQ (reference sequence). The CDR3 length is 18 residues. V shed 5 bases, J shed 3 bases, and the junction held 16 bases outside the gene matches. CDR3 in amino acids: CASSRGGGDRGLKETQYF. CDR3 DNA sequence: TGTGCCAGCAGCCGTGGTGGTGGAGACAGGGGGTTAAAAGAGACCCAGTACTTC. Complete variable domain (other parts from reference TRBV7-9 and TRBJ2-5): DTGVSQNPRHKITKRGQNVTFRCDPISEHNRLYWYRQTLGQGPEFLTYFQNEAQLEKSRLLSDRFSAERPKGSFSTLEIQRTEQGDSAMYLCASSRGGGDRGLKETQYFGPGTRLLVL.

This chain joins TRBV30 and TRBJ2-5; maybe TRBD1 (6 bases). The CDR3 consists of 11 residues. The germline V gene has CDR1 GTSNPN and CDR2 SVGIG (reference sequence). V shed 8 bases and J shed 4 bases, with 11 bases lying between them. This CDR3 reads CARGRGETQYF. Here the CDR3 DNA reads TGTGCCAGGGGGAGAGGAGAGACCCAGTACTTC.

A note on this clonotype: A much bigger clone sits one base away, suggesting this may be a read error. The gene calls are TRBV14 and TRBJ2-3; D ambiguous. Trimming stripped 3 bases from V and 5 bases from J, with 6 bases between. Germline-derived CDR1 and CDR2 are SGHDN and FVKESK. This CDR3 contains 12 residues. The CDR3 bases are TGTGCCAGCAGCCACACATTAGATACGCAGTATTTT. It codes for CASSHTLDTQYF.

This clonotype was seen repeatedly, ten times or more. The V call is TRBV12-3 or TRBV12-4, the J call TRBJ1-5; perhaps TRBD1 as D (5 bases). The CDR3 covers 16 residues. Between the trimmed V and J ends, which lost 6 bases and 0 bases, there was a span of 15 bases. The CDR3 loop is CASRQNLGDSNQPQHF. The CDR3 DNA reads TGTGCCAGCAGACAGAACCTGGGGGATAGCAATCAGCCCCAGCATTTT.

This clonotype was recorded a few times. The rearrangement joins TRBV6-5 to TRBJ1-6; a weak D match, TRBD1 (5 bases). V lost 4 bases to trimming and J lost 15 bases, with 19 bases between them. This CDR3 is 14 amino acids long. Germline V gene lookup returns CDR1 MNHEY and CDR2 SVGAGI. CDR3 residues: CASSWDRHPRVLHF. CDR3 coding DNA: TGTGCCAGCAGTTGGGACCGGCACCCGCGGGTCCTCCACTTT.

This clonotype was counted a single time. This sequence joins TRBV7-9 and TRBJ2-5, with unresolved D. The CDR3 has 14 residues. Germline V lookup: CDR1 SEHNR, CDR2 FQNEAQ (reference sequence). The V end lost 4 bases, the J end lost 2 bases, and 11 bases lay between the germline ends. The CDR3 sequence: CASSYGPGQETQYF. In nucleotides, the CDR3 is TGTGCCAGCAGCTACGGACCGGGTCAAGAGACCCAGTACTTC.

The J gene is TRBJ1-5, the V gene TRBV6-4; no clear D gene. CDR1 MRHNA and CDR2 SNTAGT come from the germline V gene. The CDR3 totals 13 residues. Trimming shortened V by 6 bases and J by 2 bases, and 8 bases separated the two germline ends. In nucleotides, the CDR3 is TGTGCCAGCAGGACTCGGGGCAATCAGCCCCAGCATTTT. This gives the protein CASRTRGNQPQHF.

The chain recombines TRBV4-1 with TRBJ2-6, with D perhaps given as TRBD1 or TRBD2 (5 bases each). Trimming pared 9 bases from V and 2 bases from J, leaving 23 bases between. This CDR3 is built from 18 residues. Germline values: CDR1 MGHRA, CDR2 YSYEKL. CDR3 DNA sequence: TGCGCCAGACTAGGGGCCACAGGTCTCTTGCCTGGGGCCAACGTCCTGACTTTC. Its protein is CARLGATGLLPGANVLTF.

This clonotype was counted many times. The chain recombines TRBV4-2 with TRBJ2-6; 7 nucleotides match TRBD1. Germline CDR1 reads LGHNA; CDR2 reads YNFKEQ. The CDR3 loop spans 17 amino acids. V was clipped by 4 bases and J by 0 bases; unmatched bases: 6. The CDR3 protein is CASSPEQGTSGANVLTF. As DNA, the CDR3 is TGTGCCAGCAGCCCCGAACAGGGGACCTCTGGGGCCAACGTCCTGACTTTC.

Comments on this clonotype: The junction differs from germline at one of its ends, possibly a read error. The V call is TRBV5-5, the J call TRBJ2-1; D not resolved. CDR1 is SGHKS and CDR2 is YYEKEE in the germline V gene (reference sequence). There are 11 residues in the CDR3. The CDR3 loop is CAGSLLHEQFF. The DNA for the CDR3 is TGTGCCGGCAGTTTGTTGCATGAGCAGTTCTTC.

This clonotype appeared a few times. The chain has TRBV6-5 and TRBJ1-1; 8 positions agree with TRBD1. Germline CDR1 and CDR2: MNHEY and SVGAGI. V lost 7 bases to trimming and J lost 1 base; unmatched junction nucleotides: 5. The CDR3 runs to 14 residues. In DNA, the CDR3 is TGTGCCAGCATCGACGACAGGGGGAACACTGAAGCTTTCTTT. Amino acid sequence: CASIDDRGNTEAFF.

The V and J genes are TRBV28 and TRBJ1-2; D is uncertain. The germline V and J ends were trimmed by 2 bases and 5 bases, with 12 bases remaining between them. The CDR3 sequence is 14 residues long. Germline values: CDR1 MDHEN, CDR2 SYDVKM. CDR3 DNA: TGTGCCAGCAGTTTACGGATGGTTCCTTATGGCTACACCTTC. It encodes CASSLRMVPYGYTF.

This clonotype was seen once. A read error is possible here, since a much larger clone lies one base away. This chain joins TRBV4-3 and TRBJ2-1; TRBD2 aligns across 13 bases. V shed 7 bases and J 7 bases; nucleotides not matched to a gene: 16. The CDR3 has 18 amino acids. Germline V gives CDR1 LGHNA, CDR2 YSLEER. The DNA of the CDR3 is TGCGCCAGCAACCTACGGGCGGGACTAGCGGGAAAGTCGAATGAGCAGTTCTTC. It encodes CASNLRAGLAGKSNEQFF.

The chain combines TRBV11-1 with TRBJ2-2, with D possibly being TRBD2 (5 bases). The CDR3 has 15 residues. The V gene lost 6 bases and the J gene lost 3 bases, with 14 bases spanning the gap. Germline CDR1 is SGHAT and CDR2 is FQDESV (reference sequence). The CDR3 region has the DNA TGTGCCAGCAGTTTCGGAGAGGGTGACACCGGGGAGCTGTTTTTT. Its translation is CASSFGEGDTGELFF.

The rearrangement joins TRBV5-4 to TRBJ2-1; 7 bases are a match to TRBD2. CDR3 length: 15 residues. CDR1 and CDR2 (germline): SGHNT, YYREEE (reference sequence). V lost 6 bases, J lost 6 bases, and 12 bases stayed unmatched. The CDR3 protein is CASNFKSGGSNEQFF. The CDR3 bases are TGTGCCAGCAACTTTAAGTCGGGAGGAAGCAATGAGCAGTTCTTC.

About this clonotype itself: It may be a read error: a sequence one base away is much more abundant. This sequence joins TRBV6-6 and TRBJ1-5; D possibly corresponds to TRBD1 (5 bases). Germline V gene data show CDR1 as MNHNY and CDR2 as SVGAGI (reference sequence). The ends were cut back, 2 bases at V and 4 bases at J, with 9 bases in the middle. This CDR3 has 14 amino acids. The DNA for the CDR3 is TGTGCCAGCAGTTACAGTGCAGGGAATCAGCCCCAGCATTTT. Amino acid sequence: CASSYSAGNQPQHF.

With respect to this clonotype: Sequence at one end of the junction differs from germline and may be a read error. This chain uses TRBV12-5 with TRBJ2-2; D tentatively reads TRBD1 or TRBD2 (5 bases each). Germline V gives CDR1 LGHNT, CDR2 FRNRAP. The CDR3 contains 15 residues. CDR3 protein: CASGPTVPNTGKLFF. The CDR3 DNA reads TGTGCTAGTGGCCCGACAGTGCCGAACACCGGGAAGCTGTTTTTT.

The V and J genes are TRBV6-5 and TRBJ2-1; D possibly corresponds to TRBD1 (5 bases). The CDR3 is 16 amino acids. From germline, CDR1 is MNHEY and CDR2 SVGAGI. Trimming stripped 5 bases from V and 7 bases from J, with 21 bases between. CDR3 amino acids: CASSRNPDKVRNEQFF. The CDR3 nucleotides read TGTGCCAGCAGTAGGAACCCGGACAAGGTTCGGAATGAGCAGTTCTTC.

As regards this clonotype: At one end, the junction sequence differs from germline, possibly due to a read error. The chain combines TRBV29-1 with TRBJ2-5; D ambiguous. Germline V gene data show CDR1 as SQVTM and CDR2 as ANQGSEA. The CDR3 extends over 10 amino acids. The CDR3 region is CSVVVETQCF. The CDR3 nucleotides read TGCAGCGTTGTAGTTGAGACCCAGTGCTTC.

About this clonotype: Just one base apart from a much larger clone, this may be a read error. The CDR3: CASSSGLGSGDEQFF. Written as DNA, the CDR3 is TGTGCCAGCAGCTCGGGACTAGGATCGGGGGATGAGCAGTTCTTC. This chain links TRBV11-3 with TRBJ2-1, with TRBD2 matching over 8 bases. The CDR3 covers 15 residues. Germline CDR1 and CDR2: SGHNT and YENEEA. V shed 4 bases and J 8 bases; nucleotides not matched to a gene: 10.

The CDR3 DNA reads as TGTGCCAGCAGCTCCTTAGACAGGGGAGGGGGAGAGACCCAGTACTTC. Its translation is CASSSLDRGGGETQYF. V usage is TRBV5-4 and J usage is TRBJ2-5; D possibly corresponds to TRBD1 (8 bases). This CDR3 is 16 amino acids long. The germline V and J ends were trimmed by 3 bases and 4 bases, with 19 bases remaining between them. From germline, CDR1 is SGHNT and CDR2 YYREEE (reference sequence).

This clonotype has ten or more counts. CDR3 loop: CASSRGSSGDTQYF. In DNA form, the CDR3 reads TGTGCCAGCAGCCGAGGGAGTAGCGGCGATACGCAGTATTTT. The chain couples TRBV11-2 to TRBJ2-3; perhaps TRBD2 as D (6 bases). This CDR3 region has 14 residues. The germline CDR1 and CDR2 sequences are SGHAT and FQNNGV. Between the trimmed V and J ends, which lost 5 bases and 6 bases, there was a span of 15 bases.